This entry concerns a single TCR beta chain. Its antigen is not identified. Positively selected for CCR7, the CD45RO-negative cells used as naive CD8 cells excluded terminally differentiated effector memory CD45RA+ cells. The data were obtained in a study of shared clonotypes between healthy human individuals. Generated by immunoSEQ multiplex PCR, the TCRdb table keeps only in-frame clones and is missing some. This sample has a few million clones; 90% to 95% occur once, and the top ten carry about 1.6%. Regarding the study as a whole: Naive CD4 clonotype sharing across a handful of donors was about 5%. Though the depth was large, rarefaction showed that sorted-subset sequencing was incomplete.

Germline loops: CDR1 GTSNPN, CDR2 SVGIG (reference sequence). The V and J ends lost 6 bases and 3 bases, in that order; junction bases with no gene match: 5. The CDR3 is made up of 13 amino acids. The TCR sequence derives from a man between 18 and 35 years old in good health. Some clones in this sample may be carry-over from other donors' samples. The rearrangement joins TRBV30 to TRBJ2-7, with 10 bases identical to TRBD1. The specimen was naive CD8+ T cells from PBMCs. The CDR3 spells CACRGQGYYEQYF. The CDR3 nucleotides read TGTGCCTGTAGGGGACAGGGGTACTACGAGCAGTACTTC.